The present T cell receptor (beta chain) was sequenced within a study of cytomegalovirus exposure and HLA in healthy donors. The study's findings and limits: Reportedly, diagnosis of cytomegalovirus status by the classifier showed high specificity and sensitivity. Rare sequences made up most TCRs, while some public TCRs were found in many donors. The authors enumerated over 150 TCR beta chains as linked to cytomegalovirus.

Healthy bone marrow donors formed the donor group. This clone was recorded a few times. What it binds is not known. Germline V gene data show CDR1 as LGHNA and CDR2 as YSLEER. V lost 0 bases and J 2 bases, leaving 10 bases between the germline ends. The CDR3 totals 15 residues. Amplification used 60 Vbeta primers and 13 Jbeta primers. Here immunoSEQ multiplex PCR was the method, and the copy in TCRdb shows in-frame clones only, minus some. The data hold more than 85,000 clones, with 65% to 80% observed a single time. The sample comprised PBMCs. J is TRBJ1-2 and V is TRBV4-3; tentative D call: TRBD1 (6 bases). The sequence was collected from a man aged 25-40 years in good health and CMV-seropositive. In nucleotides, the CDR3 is TGCGCCAGCAGCCAAGATTGGCAGGGGAACTATGGCTACACCTTC. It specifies CASSQDWQGNYGYTF.